These 8 T cell receptor beta chains were sequenced from one sample in a study of a mutant IDH1 vaccine in newly diagnosed glioma. For these receptors, no antigen is known. The table came from immunoSEQ multiplex PCR; TCRdb's copy has only in-frame clones and leaves some out. The sample shows some 62,000 clones, over 80% of them seen only once. The time point here: week 47, end of study. A 20-mer mutant IDH1 peptide at 300 ug was injected subcutaneously with topical imiquimod. This sample comprised PBMCs, obtained from a glioma patient whose treatment included an IDH1 peptide vaccine. These receptors were obtained from a man between 25 and 39 years old with glioma.

The V and J genes are TRBV29-1 and TRBJ2-3, with no clear D. Deletions cut 2 bases from V and 2 bases from J, with 5 bases between. Germline CDR1 and CDR2: SQVTM and ANQGSEA. CDR3 length: 12 amino acids. CDR3 amino acids: CSVESVTDTQYF. The CDR3 nucleotides read TGCAGCGTTGAATCGGTCACAGATACGCAGTATTTT.

CDR3: CASFYQGSGGYGYTF. The DNA for the CDR3 is TGTGCCAGTTTTTACCAGGGATCCGGGGGATATGGCTACACCTTC. The V and J genes are TRBV19 and TRBJ1-2, with TRBD1 as a possible D gene (5 bases). Germline V gene lookup returns CDR1 LNHDA and CDR2 SQIVND (reference sequence). This CDR3 contains 15 residues. The V end was cut by 8 bases, the J end by 5 bases, with 21 bases between.

CDR3 protein: CASSVGQGGETQYF. The CDR3 nucleotides read TGTGCCAGCAGCGTAGGACAGGGAGGTGAGACCCAGTACTTC. V and J are TRBV9 and TRBJ2-5; D is perhaps TRBD1 (7 bases). The CDR3 sequence is 14 residues long. The germline V and J ends were trimmed by 0 bases and 5 bases, with 11 bases remaining between them. Germline values: CDR1 SGDLS, CDR2 YYNGEE.

This sequence joins TRBV7-8 and TRBJ1-5; tentatively, D is TRBD1 (6 bases). Germline CDR1 and CDR2: SGHVS and FQNEAQ. The CDR3 sequence is 13 residues long. V lost 4 bases and J lost 7, with 11 bases in between. CDR3 nucleotide sequence: TGTGCCAGCAGCTCCGACGACAGGCAGCCCCAGCATTTT. Protein product: CASSSDDRQPQHF.

The rearrangement uses TRBV5-1 and TRBJ1-5; 7 bases agree with TRBD1. Germline lookup yields CDR1 SGHRS and CDR2 YFSETQ. Trimming cost V 0 bases and J 6 bases; bases outside gene matches: 6. The CDR3 is 15 residues long. CDR3 loop: CASSLEGARGQPQHF. CDR3 DNA sequence: TGCGCCAGCAGCTTGGAGGGGGCTCGGGGTCAGCCCCAGCATTTT.

The chain carries TRBV6-1 and TRBJ2-5; D gene uncertain. The CDR3 covers 12 residues. The ends were cut back, 7 bases at V and 2 bases at J, with 8 bases in the middle. Germline CDR1 reads MNHNS; CDR2 reads SASEGT. The CDR3 spells CASTPEQETQYF. In DNA, the CDR3 is TGTGCCAGCACTCCGGAACAAGAGACCCAGTACTTC.

The V call is TRBV5-6, the J call TRBJ2-1, with D tentatively TRBD1 or TRBD2 (6 bases each). The CDR3 runs 15 residues. V was clipped by 9 bases and J by 4 bases, with 20 bases between them. Germline-derived CDR1 and CDR2 are SGHDT and YYEEEE. The CDR3, as DNA: TGTGCCACCCAAGGGACCGGGGGCGGTTACAATGAGCAGTTCTTC. Its translation: CATQGTGGGYNEQFF. Looking up the rest from reference TRBV5-6 and TRBJ2-1 gives the full variable domain: DAGVTQSPTHLIKTRGQQVTLRCSPKSGHDTVSWYQQALGQGPQFIFQYYEEEERQRGNFPDRFSGHQFPNYSSELNVNALLLGDSALYLCATQGTGGGYNEQFFGPGTRLTVL.

For the CDR3, the DNA is TGTGCCAGCAGCTACTCGGGACTAGCGGGGCCGGTTACGCAGTATTTT. This codes for CASSYSGLAGPVTQYF. The V and J genes are TRBV5-4 and TRBJ2-3; 13 nucleotides line up with TRBD2. The length of the CDR3 is 16 residues. Germline CDR1 SGHNT, CDR2 YYREEE (reference sequence). J was trimmed by 8 bases and V by 3 bases; bases with no gene match: 9.